Listed here is a single T cell receptor (beta chain). Its antigen is undetermined. Method: immunoSEQ multiplex PCR; TCRdb's copy keeps in-frame clones and lacks some. The table has under 75,000 clones, just under 85% seen once. Germline CDR1 SGHRS, CDR2 YFSETQ. There are 14 residues in the CDR3. V was clipped by 1 base and J by 4 bases, with 11 bases between them. The source of the sample is a study of cytomegalovirus exposure and HLA in healthy donors. General study results and limits: According to the study, approximately 150 TCR beta chains were cytomegalovirus-associated. Rare TCR sequences dominated, though some public TCRs recurred in many donors.

The TCR sequence derives from a young man in good health and CMV-seronegative. This chain uses TRBV5-1 with TRBJ1-2; D is possibly TRBD1 (6 bases). The specimen sequenced was PBMCs. CDR3 sequence: CASSLFDRPYGYTF. The CDR3 DNA is TGCGCCAGCAGCTTGTTTGACAGGCCCTATGGCTACACCTTC.